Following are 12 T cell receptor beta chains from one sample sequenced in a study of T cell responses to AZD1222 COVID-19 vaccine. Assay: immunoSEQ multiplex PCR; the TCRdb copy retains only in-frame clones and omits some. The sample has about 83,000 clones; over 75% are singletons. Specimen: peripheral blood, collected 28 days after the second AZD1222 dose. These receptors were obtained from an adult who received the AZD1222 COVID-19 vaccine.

The CDR3 DNA reads as TGTGCCAGCAGCCCCCTACGGGGTCGAGGATCACCCCTCCACTTT. Its translation is CASSPLRGRGSPLHF. The J gene is TRBJ1-6, the V gene TRBV7-2; D is uncertain. V lost 5 bases and J lost 10, with 18 bases in between. The CDR3 extends over 15 amino acids. Germline-derived CDR1 and CDR2 are SGHTA and FQGNSA.

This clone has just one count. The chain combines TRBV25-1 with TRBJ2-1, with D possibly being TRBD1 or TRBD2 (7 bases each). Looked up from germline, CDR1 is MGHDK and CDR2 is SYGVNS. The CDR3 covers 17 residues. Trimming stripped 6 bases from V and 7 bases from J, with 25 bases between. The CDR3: CASSNLGTGTAGNEQFF. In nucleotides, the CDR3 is TGTGCCAGCAGCAATCTAGGGACCGGGACAGCGGGAAATGAGCAGTTCTTC. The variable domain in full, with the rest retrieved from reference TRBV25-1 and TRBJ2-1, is EADIYQTPRYLVIGTGKKITLECSQTMGHDKMYWYQQDPGMELHLIHYSYGVNSTEKGDLSSESTVSRIRTEHFPLTLESARPSHTSQYLCASSNLGTGTAGNEQFFGPGTRLTVL.

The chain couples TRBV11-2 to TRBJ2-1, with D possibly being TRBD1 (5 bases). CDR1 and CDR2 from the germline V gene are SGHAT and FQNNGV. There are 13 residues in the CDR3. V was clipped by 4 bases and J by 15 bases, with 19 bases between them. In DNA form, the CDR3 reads TGTGCCAGCAGCTCGAGAGCAGGGCGAGGTCCGTTCTTC. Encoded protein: CASSSRAGRGPFF.

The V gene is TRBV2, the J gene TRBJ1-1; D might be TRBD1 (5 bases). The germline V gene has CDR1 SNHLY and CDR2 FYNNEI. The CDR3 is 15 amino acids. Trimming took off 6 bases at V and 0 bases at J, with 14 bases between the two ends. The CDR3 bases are TGTGCCAGCAGGGGGGGAGGGATCATGAACACTGAAGCTTTCTTT. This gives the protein CASRGGGIMNTEAFF.

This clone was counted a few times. The CDR3 nucleotides read TGCGCCAGCAGCCTTCAAACCCCGGGACCCACACTCTACAATGAGCAGTTCTTC. Its translation: CASSLQTPGPTLYNEQFF. The chain joins TRBV4-1 to TRBJ2-1, with D perhaps matching TRBD1 or TRBD2 (5 bases each). Trimming stripped 4 bases from V and 3 bases from J, with 22 bases between. This CDR3 comprises 18 residues. Germline-derived CDR1 and CDR2 are MGHRA and YSYEKL.

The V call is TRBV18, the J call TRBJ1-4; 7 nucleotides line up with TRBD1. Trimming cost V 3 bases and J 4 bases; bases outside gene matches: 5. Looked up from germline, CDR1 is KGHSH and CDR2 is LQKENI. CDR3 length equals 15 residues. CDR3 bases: TGTGCCAGCTCACCCTCGGGACAGCATAATGAAAAACTGTTTTTT. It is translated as CASSPSGQHNEKLFF.

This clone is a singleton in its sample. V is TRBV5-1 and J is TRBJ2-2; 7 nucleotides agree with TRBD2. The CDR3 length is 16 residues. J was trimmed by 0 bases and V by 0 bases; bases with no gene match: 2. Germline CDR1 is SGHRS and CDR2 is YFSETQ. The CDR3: CASSLVGGANTGELFF. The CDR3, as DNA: TGCGCCAGCAGCTTGGTTGGGGGGGCGAACACCGGGGAGCTGTTTTTT. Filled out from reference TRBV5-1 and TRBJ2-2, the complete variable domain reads KAGVTQTPRYLIKTRGQQVTLSCSPISGHRSVSWYQQTPGQGLQFLFEYFSETQRNKGNFPGRFSGRQFSNSRSEMNVSTLELGDSALYLCASSLVGGANTGELFFGEGSRLTVL.

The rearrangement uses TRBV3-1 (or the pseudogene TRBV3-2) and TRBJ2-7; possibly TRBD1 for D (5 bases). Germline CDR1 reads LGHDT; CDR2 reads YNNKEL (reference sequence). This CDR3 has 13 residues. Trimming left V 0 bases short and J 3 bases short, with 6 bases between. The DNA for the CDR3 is TGTGCCAGCAGCCAAGAAAGGGGCTACGAGCAGTACTTC. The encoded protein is CASSQERGYEQYF.

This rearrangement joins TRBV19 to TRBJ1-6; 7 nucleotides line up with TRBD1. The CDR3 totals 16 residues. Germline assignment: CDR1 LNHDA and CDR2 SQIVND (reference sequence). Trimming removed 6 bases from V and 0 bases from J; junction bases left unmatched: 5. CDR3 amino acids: CASRGQAVSYNSPLHF. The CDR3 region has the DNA TGTGCCAGTAGAGGACAGGCCGTCTCCTATAATTCACCCCTCCACTTT.

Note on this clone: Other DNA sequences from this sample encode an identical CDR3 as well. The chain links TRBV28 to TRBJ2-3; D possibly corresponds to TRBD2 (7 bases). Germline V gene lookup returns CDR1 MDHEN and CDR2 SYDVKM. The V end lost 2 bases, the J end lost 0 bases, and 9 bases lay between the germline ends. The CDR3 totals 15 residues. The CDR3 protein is CASSLRGGSTDTQYF. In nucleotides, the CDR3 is TGTGCCAGCAGTTTAAGGGGGGGGAGCACAGATACGCAGTATTTT.

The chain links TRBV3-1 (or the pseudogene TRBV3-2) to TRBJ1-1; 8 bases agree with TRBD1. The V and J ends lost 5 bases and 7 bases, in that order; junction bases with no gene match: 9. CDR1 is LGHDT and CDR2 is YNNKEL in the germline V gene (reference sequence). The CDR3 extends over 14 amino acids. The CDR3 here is CASSSWTGRYEAFF. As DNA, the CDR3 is TGTGCCAGCAGCTCTTGGACAGGGAGATATGAAGCTTTCTTT.

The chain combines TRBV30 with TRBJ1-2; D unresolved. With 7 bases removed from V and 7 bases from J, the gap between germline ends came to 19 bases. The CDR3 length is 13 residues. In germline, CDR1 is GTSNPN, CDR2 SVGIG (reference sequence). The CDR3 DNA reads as TGTGCCTCGAGGGCCGTGGGTAGTGGTGGCTACACCTTC. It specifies CASRAVGSGGYTF.